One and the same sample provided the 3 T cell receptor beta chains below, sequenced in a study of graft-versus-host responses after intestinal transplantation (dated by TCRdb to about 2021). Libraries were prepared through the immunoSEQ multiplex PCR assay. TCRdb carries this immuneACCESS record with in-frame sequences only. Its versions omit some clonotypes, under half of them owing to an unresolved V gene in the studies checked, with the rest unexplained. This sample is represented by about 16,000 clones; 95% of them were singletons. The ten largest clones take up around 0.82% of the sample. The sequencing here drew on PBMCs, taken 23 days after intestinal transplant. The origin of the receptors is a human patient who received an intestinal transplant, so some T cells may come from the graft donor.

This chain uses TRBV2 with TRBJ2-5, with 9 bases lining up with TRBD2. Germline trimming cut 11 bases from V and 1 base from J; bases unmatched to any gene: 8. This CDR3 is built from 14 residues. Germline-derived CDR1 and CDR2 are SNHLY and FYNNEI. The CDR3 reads CACGGGVVQETQYF. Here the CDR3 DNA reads TGTGCCTGCGGGGGGGGAGTGGTCCAAGAGACCCAGTACTTC.

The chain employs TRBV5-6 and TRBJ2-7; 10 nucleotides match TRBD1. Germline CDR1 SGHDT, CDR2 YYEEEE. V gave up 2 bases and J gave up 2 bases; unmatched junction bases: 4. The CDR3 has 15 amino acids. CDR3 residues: CASSFGTGEAYEQYF. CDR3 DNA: TGTGCCAGCAGCTTCGGGACAGGGGAAGCCTACGAGCAGTACTTC.

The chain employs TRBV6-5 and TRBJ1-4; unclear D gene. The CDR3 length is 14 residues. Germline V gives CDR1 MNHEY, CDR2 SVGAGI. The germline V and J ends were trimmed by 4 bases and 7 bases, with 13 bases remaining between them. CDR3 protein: CASSLDPSGEKLFF. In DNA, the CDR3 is TGTGCCAGCAGTTTAGACCCAAGCGGTGAAAAACTGTTTTTT.